What follows describes a single T cell receptor (beta chain). TCRdb keeps only in-frame clones here, not all; method: immunoSEQ multiplex PCR. The sample lists 250,000 to 350,000 clones, approximately 84% occurring once. The source of the sample is a study of blood T cell repertoires in COVID-19. Whole-study context: There were acute and convalescent COVID-19 samples, and they came from the United States, Italy and Spain. From T cells, B-cell-depleted T cells, or PBMCs came the material, which was cDNA or gDNA.

This CDR3 region has 19 residues. CDR1 is MDHEN, CDR2 SYDVKM, per germline. The ends lost 3 bases at V and 7 bases at J; junction bases unmatched: 15. The V and J genes are TRBV28 and TRBJ2-2; 12 bases are shared with TRBD2. The sequenced sample consisted of peripheral blood. This clonotype originated in a human donor with COVID-19, enrolled during active disease. The donor label of this sample is uncertain. The CDR3 DNA sequence: TGTGCCAGCAGTTTTAATCTAGCGGGAGGGCCCGAGTTTCTCGGGGAGCTGTTTTTT. It translates to CASSFNLAGGPEFLGELFF.